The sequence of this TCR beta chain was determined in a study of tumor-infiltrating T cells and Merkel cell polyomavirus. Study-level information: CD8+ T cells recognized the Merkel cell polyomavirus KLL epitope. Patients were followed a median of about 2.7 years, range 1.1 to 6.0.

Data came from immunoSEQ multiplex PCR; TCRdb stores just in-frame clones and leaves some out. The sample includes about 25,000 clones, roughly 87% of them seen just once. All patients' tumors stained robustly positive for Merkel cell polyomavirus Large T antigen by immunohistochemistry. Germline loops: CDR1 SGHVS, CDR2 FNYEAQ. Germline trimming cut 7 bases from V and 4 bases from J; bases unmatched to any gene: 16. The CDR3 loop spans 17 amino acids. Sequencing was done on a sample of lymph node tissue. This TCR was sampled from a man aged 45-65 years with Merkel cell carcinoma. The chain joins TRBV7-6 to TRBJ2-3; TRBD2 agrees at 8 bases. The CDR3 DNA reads TGTGCCAGCAACAAAGATCCCACGGGAGGGAGAGCAGATACGCAGTATTTT. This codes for CASNKDPTGGRADTQYF.